This T cell receptor (beta chain) is from a study of blood T cell repertoires in COVID-19. Study as a whole: COVID-19 samples collected from the United States, Italy and Spain covered acute and convalescent phases. The analysed material was cDNA or gDNA that came from T cells, B-cell-depleted T cells, or PBMCs.

This CDR3 is 15 amino acids long. The V and J ends lost 5 bases and 4 bases, in that order; junction bases with no gene match: 8. Germline assignment: CDR1 SEHNR and CDR2 FQNEAQ (reference sequence). How the authors handled the data: Amplification of reference gene primers was used by the study to estimate nucleated cell counts. Some clones are missing from TCRdb's copy, which holds only in-frame ones; the method was immunoSEQ multiplex PCR. The V and J calls and clone size are taken from that table; D and trimming were inferred from the DNA. In the table there are approximately 110,000 clones, approximately 90% of which are singletons.

The chain uses TRBV7-9 and TRBJ2-1, with 7 bases matching TRBD1. Sample: peripheral blood. The clonotype originates from a woman older than 75 with acute or convalescent COVID-19. In nucleotides, the CDR3 is TGTGCCAGCAGCCCGCAGGGGGTAACATACAATGAGCAGTTCTTC. It specifies CASSPQGVTYNEQFF.